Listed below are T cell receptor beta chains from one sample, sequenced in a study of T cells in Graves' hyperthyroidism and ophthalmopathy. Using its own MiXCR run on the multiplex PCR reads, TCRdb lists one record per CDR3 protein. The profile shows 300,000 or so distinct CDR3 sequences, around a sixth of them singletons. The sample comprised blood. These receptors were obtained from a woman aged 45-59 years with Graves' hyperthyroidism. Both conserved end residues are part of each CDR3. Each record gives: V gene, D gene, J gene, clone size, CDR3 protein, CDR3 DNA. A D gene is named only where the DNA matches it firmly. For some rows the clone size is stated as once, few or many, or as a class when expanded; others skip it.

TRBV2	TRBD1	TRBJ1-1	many	CASSEEETGSRRAFF	TGTGCCAGCAGTGAAGAAGAGACAGGGTCAAGGCGAGCTTTCTTT
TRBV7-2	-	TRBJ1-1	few	CASSLAELGVGTEAFF	TGTGCCAGCAGCTTAGCCGAATTGGGGGTGGGCACTGAAGCTTTCTTT
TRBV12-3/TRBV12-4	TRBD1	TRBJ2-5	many	CASSILRGPQYF	TGTGCCAGCAGTATCCTCAGGGGGCCCCAGTACTTC
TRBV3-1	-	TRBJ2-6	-	CASSQDAGEYGSGANVLTF	TGTGCCAGCAGCCAAGATGCAGGGGAGTACGGGTCTGGGGCCAACGTCCTGACTTTC
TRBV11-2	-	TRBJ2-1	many	CASSLGREQFF	TGTGCCAGCAGCTTAGGGCGCGAGCAGTTCTTC
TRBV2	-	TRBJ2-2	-	CASRLPGHNTGELFF	TGTGCCAGCCGACTCCCGGGACATAACACCGGGGAGCTGTTTTTT
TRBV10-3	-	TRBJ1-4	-	CAISEHTGFIEKLFF	TGTGCCATCAGTGAACATACAGGGTTTATAGAAAAACTGTTTTTT
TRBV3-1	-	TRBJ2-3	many	CASTQRATDTQYF	TGTGCCAGTACCCAGCGGGCCACAGATACGCAGTATTTT
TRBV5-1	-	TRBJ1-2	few	CASSLDSGDTNYGYTF	TGCGCCAGCAGCTTGGACAGTGGGGACACTAACTATGGCTACACCTTC
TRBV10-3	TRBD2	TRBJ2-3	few	CASGLAGGGTDTQYF	TGTGCCAGTGGACTAGCGGGGGGCGGCACAGATACGCAGTATTTT
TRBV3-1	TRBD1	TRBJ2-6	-	CASSPHRGTGANVLTF	TGTGCCAGCAGTCCCCACAGGGGGACAGGGGCCAACGTCCTGACTTTC
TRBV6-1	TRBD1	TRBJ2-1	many	CASTEDRGFYNEQFF	TGTGCCAGCACCGAGGACAGGGGGTTTTACAATGAGCAGTTCTTC
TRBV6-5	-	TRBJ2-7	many	CASSYGVRTYEQYF	TGTGCCAGCAGTTACGGCGTCAGGACCTACGAGCAGTACTTC
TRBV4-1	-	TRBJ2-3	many	CASSQGSASDTQYF	TGCGCCAGCAGCCAAGGGTCAGCGTCAGATACGCAGTATTTT
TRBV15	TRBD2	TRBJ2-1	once	CATCRELAGQFNEQFF	TGTGCCACCTGCAGAGAACTAGCGGGACAATTTAATGAGCAGTTCTTC
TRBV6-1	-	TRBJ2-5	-	CASSRDVSGETQYF	TGTGCCAGCAGCCGGGACGTGTCGGGCGAGACCCAGTACTTC
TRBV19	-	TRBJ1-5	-	CASSITVNQPQHF	TGTGCCAGTAGTATTACCGTTAATCAGCCCCAGCATTTT
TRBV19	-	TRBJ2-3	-	CASSIGEDSYTQYF	TGTGCCAGTAGTATTGGCGAGGATTCGTATACGCAGTATTTT
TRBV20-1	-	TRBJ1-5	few	CSARERVGVEPQHF	TGCAGTGCTAGAGAGAGGGTTGGGGTTGAGCCCCAGCATTTT
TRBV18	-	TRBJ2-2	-	CASSPSDTGEPFF	TGTGCCAGCTCACCCTCGGACACCGGGGAGCCGTTTTTT
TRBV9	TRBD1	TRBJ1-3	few	CASSAFGQGDGNTIYF	TGTGCCAGCAGCGCCTTCGGACAGGGAGATGGAAACACCATATATTTT
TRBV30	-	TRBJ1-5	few	CAWSPDSSNQPQHF	TGTGCCTGGAGCCCAGACAGTAGCAATCAGCCCCAGCATTTT
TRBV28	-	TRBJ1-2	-	CASSPNSNGYTF	TGTGCCAGCAGCCCGAATTCCAATGGCTACACCTTC
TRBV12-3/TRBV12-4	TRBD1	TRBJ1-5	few	CASSFVTGDQPQHF	TGTGCCAGCAGTTTCGTTACAGGGGATCAGCCCCAGCATTTT
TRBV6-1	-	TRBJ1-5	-	CASSDQDYQGGNQPQHF	TGTGCCAGCAGTGACCAAGATTACCAGGGTGGGAATCAGCCCCAGCATTTT
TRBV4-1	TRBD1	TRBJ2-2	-	CASSQSTGQGVSVTGELFF	TGCGCCAGCAGCCAGTCGACGGGACAGGGGGTGTCGGTCACCGGGGAGCTGTTTTTT
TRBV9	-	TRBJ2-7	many	CASSVLRDGRQYF	TGTGCCAGCAGCGTCCTCAGGGATGGACGGCAGTACTTC
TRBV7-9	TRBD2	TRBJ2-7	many	CASRPGVAGFYEQYF	TGTGCCAGCAGACCCGGAGTAGCGGGATTCTACGAGCAGTACTTC
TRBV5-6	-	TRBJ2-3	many	CASSRTPRDTQYF	TGTGCCAGCAGCCGTACTCCCAGAGATACGCAGTATTTT
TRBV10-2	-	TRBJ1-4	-	CASSGGRGEKLFF	TGCGCCAGCAGTGGGGGGCGAGGTGAAAAACTGTTTTTT
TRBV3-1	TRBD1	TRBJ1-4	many	CASSQEGQRNEKLFF	TGTGCCAGCAGCCAAGAGGGACAGAGAAATGAAAAACTGTTTTTT
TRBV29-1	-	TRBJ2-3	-	CSVEDNTRRTDTQYF	TGCAGCGTTGAAGATAACACCCGACGCACAGATACGCAGTATTTT
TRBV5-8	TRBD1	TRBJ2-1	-	CARDRGPNEQFF	TGTGCCAGAGACAGGGGACCCAATGAGCAGTTCTTC
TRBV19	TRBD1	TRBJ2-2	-	CASSIEVGTGNTGELFF	TGTGCCAGTAGTATTGAGGTCGGGACAGGGAACACCGGGGAGCTGTTTTTT
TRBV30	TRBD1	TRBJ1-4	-	CAWDRQGATNEKLFF	TGTGCCTGGGATAGACAGGGGGCGACTAATGAAAAACTGTTTTTT
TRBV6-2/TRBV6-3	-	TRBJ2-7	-	CASSYSAQSYGQYF	TGTGCCAGCAGTTACTCCGCACAGTCCTACGGGCAGTACTTC
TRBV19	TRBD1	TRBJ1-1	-	CASSGEQGRTEAFF	TGTGCCAGTAGTGGGGAACAGGGGCGGACTGAAGCTTTCTTT
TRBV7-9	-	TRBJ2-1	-	CASSLAAANEQFF	TGTGCCAGCAGCTTAGCGGCGGCGAATGAGCAGTTCTTC
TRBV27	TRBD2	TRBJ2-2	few	CASRVLAGPPGELFF	TGTGCCAGCAGGGTTCTAGCGGGACCACCCGGGGAGCTGTTTTTT
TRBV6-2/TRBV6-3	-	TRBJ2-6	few	CASTAVGHQSSGANVLTF	TGTGCCAGCACTGCTGTGGGACATCAATCCTCTGGGGCCAACGTCCTGACTTTC
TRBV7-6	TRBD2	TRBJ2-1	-	CASSSRLAGVVNEQFF	TGTGCCAGCAGCTCGCGACTAGCGGGAGTAGTCAATGAGCAGTTCTTC
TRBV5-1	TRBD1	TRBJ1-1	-	CASSPTGTGVFDTEAFF	TGCGCCAGCAGCCCAACCGGGACAGGGGTCTTTGACACTGAAGCTTTCTTT
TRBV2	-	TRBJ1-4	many	CASSSGTPSNEKLFF	TGTGCCAGCAGTTCCGGGACACCTAGTAATGAAAAACTGTTTTTT